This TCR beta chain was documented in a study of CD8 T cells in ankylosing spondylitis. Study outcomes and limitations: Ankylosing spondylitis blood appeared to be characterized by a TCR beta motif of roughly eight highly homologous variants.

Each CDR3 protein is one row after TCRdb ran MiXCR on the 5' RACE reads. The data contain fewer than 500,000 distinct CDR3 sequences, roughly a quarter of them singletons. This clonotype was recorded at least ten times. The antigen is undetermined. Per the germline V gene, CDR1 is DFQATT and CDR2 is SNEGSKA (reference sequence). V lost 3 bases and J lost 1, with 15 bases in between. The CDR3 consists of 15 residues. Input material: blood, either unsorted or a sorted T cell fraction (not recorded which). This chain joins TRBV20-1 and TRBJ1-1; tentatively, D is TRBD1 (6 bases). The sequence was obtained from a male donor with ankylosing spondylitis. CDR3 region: CSASQAGAKNTEAFF. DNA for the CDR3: TGCAGTGCTAGTCAGGCAGGGGCGAAGAACACTGAAGCTTTCTTT.